Below, 15 T cell receptor beta chains from the same sample are listed, as sequenced in a study of blood T cell repertoires in COVID-19 (dated by TCRdb to between 2020 and 2021). Libraries were built with the immunoSEQ multiplex PCR assay. TCRdb took this table from immuneACCESS and kept in-frame rearrangements with V and J called. Such tables lack part of the clones; where checked against another copy, unresolved V genes explain under half of the gap, and the rest is unexplained. The sample has 150,000 to 200,000 clones on record, about 93% of them singletons. Jointly, the top ten make up 3.5% to 5% of the sample. Sequencing was performed on peripheral blood. These TCRs come from a woman in her forties or fifties with acute or convalescent COVID-19.

The V call is TRBV13, the J call TRBJ2-7; 8 bases map to TRBD1. After removal of 5 bases from V and 3 bases from J, the junction contained 6 bases not matched to a gene. The V gene's germline CDR1 is PRHDT and CDR2 FYEKMQ (reference sequence). This CDR3 comprises 14 residues. The CDR3 nucleotides read TGTGCCAGCAGCCACGGACAGGGAAACTACGAGCAGTACTTC. Its translation is CASSHGQGNYEQYF. The full variable domain, in which reference TRBV13 and TRBJ2-7 provide the parts outside the CDR3, is AAGVIQSPRHLIKEKRETATLKCYPIPRHDTVYWYQQGPGQDPQFLISFYEKMQSDKGSIPDRFSAQQFSDYHSELNMSSLELGDSALYFCASSHGQGNYEQYFGPGTRLTVT.

This CDR3 reads CASSLIQGPNQPQHF. CDR3 DNA sequence: TGTGCCAGCAGCCTAATACAGGGGCCGAATCAGCCCCAGCATTTT. This rearrangement joins TRBV28 to TRBJ1-5; 7 nucleotides agree with TRBD1. The CDR3 is 15 residues long. Germline values: CDR1 MDHEN, CDR2 SYDVKM. V was clipped by 6 bases and J by 4 bases; unmatched bases: 9.

This chain links TRBV7-3 with TRBJ1-1; no definite D call. V lost 5 bases and J 5 bases, leaving 9 bases between the germline ends. The CDR3 has 12 amino acids. Germline CDR1 is SGHTA and CDR2 is FQGTGA. CDR3 loop: CASSLTGTEAFF. For the CDR3, the DNA is TGTGCCAGCAGCCTCACCGGGACTGAAGCTTTCTTT.

This chain links TRBV6-5 with TRBJ1-1; TRBD1 matches 9 bases. The CDR3 runs 14 residues. Unmatched junction bases numbered 3, after V lost 2 bases and J lost 5 bases. CDR1 and CDR2 (germline): MNHEY, SVGAGI. CDR3 in DNA: TGTGCCAGCAGTTACGGGACAGGGTTTACTGAAGCTTTCTTT. Its translation: CASSYGTGFTEAFF.

The CDR3: CASSWSQFNQPQHF. In DNA form, the CDR3 reads TGTGCCAGCAGTTGGTCCCAGTTCAATCAGCCCCAGCATTTT. This sequence joins TRBV6-1 and TRBJ1-5; D is uncertain. In germline, CDR1 is MNHNS, CDR2 SASEGT. V lost 5 bases to trimming and J lost 3 bases, with 11 bases between them. CDR3 length equals 14 residues.

The chain recombines TRBV5-4 with TRBJ2-7, with 8 bases that match TRBD2. Germline loops: CDR1 SGHNT, CDR2 YYREEE (reference sequence). Trimming cost V 2 bases and J 6 bases; bases outside gene matches: 10. The CDR3 has 15 amino acids. CDR3 loop: CASSLILGGALEQYF. The CDR3 DNA follows: TGTGCCAGCAGCTTAATCCTCGGGGGGGCGCTCGAGCAGTACTTC.

The rearrangement uses TRBV18 and TRBJ1-5; D is undetermined. V was clipped by 2 bases and J by 7 bases, with 9 bases between them. This CDR3 has 13 amino acids. Germline V lookup: CDR1 KGHSH, CDR2 LQKENI. The CDR3, as DNA: TGTGCCAGCTCACCAGAGTCACGACAGCCCCAGCATTTT. It translates to CASSPESRQPQHF.

The V call is TRBV4-1, the J call TRBJ2-1; 11 positions match TRBD1. V was pared by 3 bases and J by 5 bases, with 9 bases of the junction left unmatched. Germline V gene sequence: CDR1 MGHRA, CDR2 YSYEKL. The CDR3 runs 17 residues. The CDR3 DNA is TGCGCCAGCAGCCATGATAGGGACAGGGGGTTCGACAATGAGCAGTTCTTC. Its translation: CASSHDRDRGFDNEQFF.

This clone was counted between two and nine times. The rearrangement uses TRBV12-3 or TRBV12-4 and TRBJ1-4, with no clear D. V lost 6 bases and J 4 bases, leaving 3 bases between the germline ends. The CDR3 is 11 residues long. The CDR3, as DNA: TGTGCCAGCAGCCGTAATGAAAAACTGTTTTTT. This encodes CASSRNEKLFF.

The genes are TRBV14 and TRBJ1-1, with D possibly matching TRBD1 (6 bases). CDR1 and CDR2 from the germline V gene are SGHDN and FVKESK. This CDR3 is 15 amino acids long. V shed 0 bases and J shed 5 bases, with 13 bases lying between them. The CDR3 nucleotides are TGTGCCAGCAGCCAAGATTTCGGGGGGCTAACTGAAGCTTTCTTT. Translating it yields CASSQDFGGLTEAFF.

The chain has TRBV24-1 and TRBJ2-1; tentative D call: TRBD2 (5 bases). Trimming pared 3 bases from V and 6 bases from J, leaving 11 bases between. This CDR3 is 14 amino acids long. Germline V gene sequence: CDR1 KGHDR, CDR2 SFDVKD. The DNA for the CDR3 is TGTGCCACCAGTGATCCCACTAGGAGCAATGAGCAGTTCTTC. Protein: CATSDPTRSNEQFF.

The chain is built from TRBV24-1 and TRBJ1-3, with 8 bases matching TRBD1. The CDR3 loop spans 15 amino acids. The ends lost 3 bases at V and 7 bases at J; junction bases unmatched: 7. Germline CDR1 KGHDR, CDR2 SFDVKD. DNA of the CDR3: TGTGCCACCAGTGATCCCCGGACAGGGAGTAACACCATATATTTT. It codes for CATSDPRTGSNTIYF.

This clone was counted a single time. The V call is TRBV7-9, the J call TRBJ2-2; D uncertain. This CDR3 comprises 15 residues. Germline CDR1 reads SEHNR; CDR2 reads FQNEAQ (reference sequence). Trimming pared 2 bases from V and 2 bases from J, leaving 9 bases between. CDR3 sequence: CASSLLQSNTGELFF. For the CDR3, the DNA is TGTGCCAGCAGCTTACTTCAGTCAAACACCGGGGAGCTGTTTTTT.

This rearrangement joins TRBV12-3 or TRBV12-4 to TRBJ2-7; 7 nucleotides align to TRBD1. This CDR3 contains 13 residues. J was trimmed by 3 bases and V by 3 bases; bases with no gene match: 2. CDR3: CASSLGQNYEQYF. CDR3 DNA sequence: TGTGCCAGCAGTTTGGGACAGAACTACGAGCAGTACTTC.

In the case of this clone: The junction differs from germline at one of its ends, possibly a read error. J is TRBJ2-1 and V is TRBV7-2; TRBD2 is a possible D gene (5 bases). CDR3 length: 12 residues. The germline V gene encodes CDR1 SGHTA and CDR2 FQGNSA. CDR3 DNA sequence: TGTGCCAACAGCTTAGACTACCATGAGCAGTTCTTC. Translated, it gives CANSLDYHEQFF.